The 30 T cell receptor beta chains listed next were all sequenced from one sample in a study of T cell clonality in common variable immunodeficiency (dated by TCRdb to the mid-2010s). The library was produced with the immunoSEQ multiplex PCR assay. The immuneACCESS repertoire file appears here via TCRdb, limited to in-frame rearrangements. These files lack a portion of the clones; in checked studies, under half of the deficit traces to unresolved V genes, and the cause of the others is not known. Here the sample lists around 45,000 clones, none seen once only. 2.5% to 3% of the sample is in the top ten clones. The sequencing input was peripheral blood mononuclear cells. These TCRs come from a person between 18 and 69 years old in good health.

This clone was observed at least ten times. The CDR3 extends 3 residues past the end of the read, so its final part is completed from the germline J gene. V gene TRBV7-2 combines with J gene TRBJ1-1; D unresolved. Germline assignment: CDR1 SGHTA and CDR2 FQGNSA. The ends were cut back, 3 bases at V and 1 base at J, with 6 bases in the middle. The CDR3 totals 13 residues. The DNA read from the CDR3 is TGTGCCAGCAGCTTCCCAGGGAACACTGAA. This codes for CASSFPGNTE. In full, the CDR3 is CASSFPGNTEAFF.

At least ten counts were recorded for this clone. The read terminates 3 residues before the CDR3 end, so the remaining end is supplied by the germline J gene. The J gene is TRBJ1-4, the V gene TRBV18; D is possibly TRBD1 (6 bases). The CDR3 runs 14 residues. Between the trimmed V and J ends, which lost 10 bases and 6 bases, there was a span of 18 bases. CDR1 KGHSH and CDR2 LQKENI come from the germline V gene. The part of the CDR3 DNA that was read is TGTGCCACCCGCGAGGGCAGGGGCGATGAAAAA. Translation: CATREGRGDEK. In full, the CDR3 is CATREGRGDEKLFF. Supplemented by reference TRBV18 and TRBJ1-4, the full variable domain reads NAGVMQNPRHLVRRRGQEARLRCSPMKGHSHVYWYRQLPEEGLKFMVYLQKENIIDESGMPKERFSAEFPKEGPSILRIQQVVRGDSAAYFCATREGRGDEKLFFGSGTQLSVL.

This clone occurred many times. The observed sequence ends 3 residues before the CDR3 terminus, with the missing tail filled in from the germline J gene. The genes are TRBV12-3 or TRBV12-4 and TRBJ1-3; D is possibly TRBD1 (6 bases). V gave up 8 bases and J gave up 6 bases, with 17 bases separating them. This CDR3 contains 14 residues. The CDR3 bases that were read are TGTGCCAGCGGGGGCACAGGGCAGGCAAACACC. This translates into CASGGTGQANT. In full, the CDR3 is CASGGTGQANTIYF.

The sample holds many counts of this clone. The sequenced CDR3 bases are TGTGCCAGCAGTGTACAGATCAACGGCAATCAGCCC. It translates to CASSVQINGNQP. The entire CDR3 is CASSVQINGNQPQHF. The rearrangement links TRBV6-1 to TRBJ1-5; D call uncertain. The read ends 3 residues early relative to the CDR3; the germline J gene fills the gap. Trimming took off 4 bases at V and 2 bases at J, with 12 bases between the two ends. Germline loops: CDR1 MNHNS, CDR2 SASEGT. The CDR3 has 15 amino acids.

CDR3 protein: CASSRQVEETAFF. The sequenced CDR3 bases are TGTGCCAGCAGTCGACAGGTCGAAGAGACA. The chain links TRBV6-2 or TRBV6-3 to TRBJ1-1; D perhaps matches TRBD1 (6 bases). Read data end 3 residues before the CDR3 end; the end is taken from the germline J gene. Germline V lookup: CDR1 MNHEY, CDR2 SVGEGT. This CDR3 comprises 13 residues.

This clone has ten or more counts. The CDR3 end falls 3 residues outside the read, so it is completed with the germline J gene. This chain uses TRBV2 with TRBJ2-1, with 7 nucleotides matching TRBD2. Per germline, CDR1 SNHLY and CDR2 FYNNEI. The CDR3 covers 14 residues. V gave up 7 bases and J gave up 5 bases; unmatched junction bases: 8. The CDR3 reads CASTGTTLDNEQFF. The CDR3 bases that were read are TGTGCCAGCACCGGGACTACTTTAGACAATGAG.

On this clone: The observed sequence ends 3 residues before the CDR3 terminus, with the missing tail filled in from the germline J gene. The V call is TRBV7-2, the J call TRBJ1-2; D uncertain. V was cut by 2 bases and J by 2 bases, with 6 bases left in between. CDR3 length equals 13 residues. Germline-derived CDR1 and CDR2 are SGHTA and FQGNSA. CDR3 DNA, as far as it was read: TGTGCCAGCAGCTTAAACGGGAACTATGGC. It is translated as CASSLNGNYG. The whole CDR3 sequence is CASSLNGNYGYTF.

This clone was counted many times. The sequenced part of the CDR3 DNA is TGTGCCAGTAGTATAAGCCAGGGCTATGGC. Translating it yields CASSISQGYG. The full CDR3 reads CASSISQGYGYTF. The chain joins TRBV19 to TRBJ1-2, with a weak D call TRBD1 (5 bases). Read sequence stops 3 residues before the CDR3 end, and the germline J gene provides the missing end. In germline, CDR1 is LNHDA, CDR2 SQIVND (reference sequence). V dropped 2 bases and J dropped 4 bases, with 8 bases sitting between them. There are 13 residues in the CDR3.

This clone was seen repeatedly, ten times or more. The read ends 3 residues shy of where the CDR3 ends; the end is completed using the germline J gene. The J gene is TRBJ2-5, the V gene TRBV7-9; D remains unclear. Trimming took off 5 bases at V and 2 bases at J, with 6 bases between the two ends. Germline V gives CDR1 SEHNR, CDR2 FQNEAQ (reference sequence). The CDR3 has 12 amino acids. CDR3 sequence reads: CASSPGQETQYF. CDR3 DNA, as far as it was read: TGTGCCAGCAGCCCGGGTCAAGAGACC.

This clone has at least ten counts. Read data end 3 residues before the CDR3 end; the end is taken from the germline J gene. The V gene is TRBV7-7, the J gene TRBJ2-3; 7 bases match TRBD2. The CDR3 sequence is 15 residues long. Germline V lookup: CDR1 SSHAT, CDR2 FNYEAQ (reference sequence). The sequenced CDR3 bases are TGTGCTAGCGGGCCGATTGGGGGGGGAGGGGATACG. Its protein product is CASGPIGGGGDT. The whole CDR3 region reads CASGPIGGGGDTQYF. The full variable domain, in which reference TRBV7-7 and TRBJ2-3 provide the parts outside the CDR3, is GAGVSQSPRYKVTKRGQDVTLRCDPISSHATLYWYQQALGQGPEFLTYFNYEAQPDKSGLPSDRFSAERPEGSISTLTIQRTEQRDSAMYRCASGPIGGGGDTQYFGPGTRLTVL.

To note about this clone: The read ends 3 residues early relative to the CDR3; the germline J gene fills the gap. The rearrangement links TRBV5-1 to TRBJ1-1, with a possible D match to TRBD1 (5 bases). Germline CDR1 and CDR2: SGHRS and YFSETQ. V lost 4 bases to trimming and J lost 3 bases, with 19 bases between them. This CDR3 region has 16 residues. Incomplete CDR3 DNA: TGCGCCAGCAGCCTCGGAGGCGGGGCCGGGGACACTGAA. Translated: CASSLGGGAGDTE. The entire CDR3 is CASSLGGGAGDTEAFF.

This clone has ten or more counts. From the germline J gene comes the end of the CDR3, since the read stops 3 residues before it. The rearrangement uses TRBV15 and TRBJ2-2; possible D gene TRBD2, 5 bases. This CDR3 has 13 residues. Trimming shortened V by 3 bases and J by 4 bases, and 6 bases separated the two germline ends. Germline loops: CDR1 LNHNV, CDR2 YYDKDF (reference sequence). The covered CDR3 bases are TGTGCCACCAGCAGGGACTCCACCGGGGAG. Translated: CATSRDSTGE. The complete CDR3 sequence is CATSRDSTGELFF.

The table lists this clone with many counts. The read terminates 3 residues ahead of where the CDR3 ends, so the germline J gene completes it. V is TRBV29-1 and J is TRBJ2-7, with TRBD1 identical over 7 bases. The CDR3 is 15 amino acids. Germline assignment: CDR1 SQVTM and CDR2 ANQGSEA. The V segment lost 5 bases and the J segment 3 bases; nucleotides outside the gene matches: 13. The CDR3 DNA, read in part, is TGCAGCGTTAGGGGTACAGGGGATGGGGGCTACGAG. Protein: CSVRGTGDGGYE. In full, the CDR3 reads CSVRGTGDGGYEQYF.

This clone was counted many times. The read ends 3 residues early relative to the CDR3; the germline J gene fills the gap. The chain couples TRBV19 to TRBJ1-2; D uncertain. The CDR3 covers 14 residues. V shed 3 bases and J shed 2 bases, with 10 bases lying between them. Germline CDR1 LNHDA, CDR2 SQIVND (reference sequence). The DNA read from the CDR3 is TGTGCCAGTAGTATCGGCTCGGGGAACTATGGC. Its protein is CASSIGSGNYG. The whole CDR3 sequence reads CASSIGSGNYGYTF.

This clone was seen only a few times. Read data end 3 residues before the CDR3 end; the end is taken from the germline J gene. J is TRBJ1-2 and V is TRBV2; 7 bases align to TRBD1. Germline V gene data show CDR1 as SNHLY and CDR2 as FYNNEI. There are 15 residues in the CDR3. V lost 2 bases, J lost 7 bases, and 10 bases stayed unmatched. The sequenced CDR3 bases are TGTGCCAGCAGTGAAATGGCAGGGGGAAATTCTGGC. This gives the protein CASSEMAGGNSG. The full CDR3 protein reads CASSEMAGGNSGYTF. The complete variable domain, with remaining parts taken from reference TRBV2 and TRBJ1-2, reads EPEVTQTPSHQVTQMGQEVILRCVPISNHLYFYWYRQILGQKVEFLVSFYNNEISEKSEIFDDQFSVERPDGSNFTLKIRSTKLEDSAMYFCASSEMAGGNSGYTFGSGTRLTVV.

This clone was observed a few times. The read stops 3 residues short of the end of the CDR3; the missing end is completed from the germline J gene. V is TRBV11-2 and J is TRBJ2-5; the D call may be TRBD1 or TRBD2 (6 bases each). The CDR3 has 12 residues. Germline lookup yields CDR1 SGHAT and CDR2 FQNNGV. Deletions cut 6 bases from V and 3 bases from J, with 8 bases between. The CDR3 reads CASREGEETQYF. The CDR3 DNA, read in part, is TGTGCCAGCAGGGAGGGGGAAGAGACC.

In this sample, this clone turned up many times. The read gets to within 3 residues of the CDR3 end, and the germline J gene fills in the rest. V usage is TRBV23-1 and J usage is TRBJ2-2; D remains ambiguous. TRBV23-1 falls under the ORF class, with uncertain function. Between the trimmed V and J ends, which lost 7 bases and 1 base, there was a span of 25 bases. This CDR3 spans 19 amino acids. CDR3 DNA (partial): TGCGCCAGCACCCCCGGCTTTCAGAAGGGTAACGAGAACACCGGGGAG. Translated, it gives CASTPGFQKGNENTGE. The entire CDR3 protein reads CASTPGFQKGNENTGELFF.

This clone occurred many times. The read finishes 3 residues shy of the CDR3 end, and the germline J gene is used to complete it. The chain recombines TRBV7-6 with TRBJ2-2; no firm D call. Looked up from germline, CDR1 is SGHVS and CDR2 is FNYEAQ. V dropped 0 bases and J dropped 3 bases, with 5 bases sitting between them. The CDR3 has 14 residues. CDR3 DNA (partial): TGTGCCAGCAGCTTAGCGCAGGACACCGGGGAG. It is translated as CASSLAQDTGE. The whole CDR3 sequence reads CASSLAQDTGELFF.

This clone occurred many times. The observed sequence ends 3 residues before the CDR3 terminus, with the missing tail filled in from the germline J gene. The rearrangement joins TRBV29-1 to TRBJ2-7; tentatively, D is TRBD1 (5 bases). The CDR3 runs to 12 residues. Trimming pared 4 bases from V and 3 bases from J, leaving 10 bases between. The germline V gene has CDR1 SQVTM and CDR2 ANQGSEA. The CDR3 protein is CSVAQGIYEQYF. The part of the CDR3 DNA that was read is TGCAGCGTTGCCCAGGGAATCTACGAG.

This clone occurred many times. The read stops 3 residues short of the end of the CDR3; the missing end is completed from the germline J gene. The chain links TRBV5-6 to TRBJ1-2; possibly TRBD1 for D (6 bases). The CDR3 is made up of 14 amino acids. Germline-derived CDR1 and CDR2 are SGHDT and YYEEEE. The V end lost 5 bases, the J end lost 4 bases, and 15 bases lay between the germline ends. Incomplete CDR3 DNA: TGTGCCAGCAGTCAGACAGGAAGAGGCTATGGC. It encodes CASSQTGRGYG. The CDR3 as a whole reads CASSQTGRGYGYTF.

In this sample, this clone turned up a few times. CDR3 protein: CASSGRGPDEQYF. The sequenced part of the CDR3 DNA is TGTGCCAGTAGTGGGCGGGGCCCCGACGAG. The V call is TRBV19, the J call TRBJ2-7; TRBD2 might be the D (6 bases). The read halts 3 residues ahead of the CDR3 end, with the missing end drawn from the germline J gene. Trimming took 5 bases from V and 5 from J, leaving 13 bases between them. This CDR3 is 13 amino acids long. In germline, CDR1 is LNHDA, CDR2 SQIVND (reference sequence).

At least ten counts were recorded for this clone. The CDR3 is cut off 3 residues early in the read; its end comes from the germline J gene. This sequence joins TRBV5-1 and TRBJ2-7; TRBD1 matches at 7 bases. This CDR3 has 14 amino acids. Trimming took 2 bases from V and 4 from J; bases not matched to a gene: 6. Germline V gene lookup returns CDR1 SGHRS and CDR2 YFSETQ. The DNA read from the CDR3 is TGCGCCAGCAGCTTCGGCAGGGGGTCGTACGAG. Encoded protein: CASSFGRGSYE. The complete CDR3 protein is CASSFGRGSYEQYF.

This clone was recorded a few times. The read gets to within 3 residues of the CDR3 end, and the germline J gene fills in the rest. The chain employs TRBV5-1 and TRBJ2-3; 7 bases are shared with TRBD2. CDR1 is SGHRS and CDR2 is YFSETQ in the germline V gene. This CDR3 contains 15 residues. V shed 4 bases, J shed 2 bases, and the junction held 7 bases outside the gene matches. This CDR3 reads CASSPWEGNTDTQYF. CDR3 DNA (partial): TGCGCCAGCAGCCCGTGGGAGGGGAACACAGATACG. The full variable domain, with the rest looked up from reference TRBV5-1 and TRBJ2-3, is KAGVTQTPRYLIKTRGQQVTLSCSPISGHRSVSWYQQTPGQGLQFLFEYFSETQRNKGNFPGRFSGRQFSNSRSEMNVSTLELGDSALYLCASSPWEGNTDTQYFGPGTRLTVL.

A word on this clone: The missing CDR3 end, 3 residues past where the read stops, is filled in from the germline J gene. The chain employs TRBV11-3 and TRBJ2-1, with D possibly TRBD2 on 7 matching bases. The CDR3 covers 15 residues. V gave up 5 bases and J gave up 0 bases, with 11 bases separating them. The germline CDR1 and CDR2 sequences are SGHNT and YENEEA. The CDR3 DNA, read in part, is TGTGCCAGCAGCCGGGGGGCCAGCTCCTACAATGAG. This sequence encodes CASSRGASSYNE. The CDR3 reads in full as CASSRGASSYNEQFF.

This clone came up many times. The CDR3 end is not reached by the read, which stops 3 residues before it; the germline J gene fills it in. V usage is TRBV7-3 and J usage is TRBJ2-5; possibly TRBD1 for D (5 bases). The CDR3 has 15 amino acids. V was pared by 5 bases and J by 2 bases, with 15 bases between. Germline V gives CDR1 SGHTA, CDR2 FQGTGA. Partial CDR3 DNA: TGTGCCAGCAGCCAAGGGGAACAGCCTCAAGAGACC. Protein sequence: CASSQGEQPQET. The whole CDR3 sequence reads CASSQGEQPQETQYF.

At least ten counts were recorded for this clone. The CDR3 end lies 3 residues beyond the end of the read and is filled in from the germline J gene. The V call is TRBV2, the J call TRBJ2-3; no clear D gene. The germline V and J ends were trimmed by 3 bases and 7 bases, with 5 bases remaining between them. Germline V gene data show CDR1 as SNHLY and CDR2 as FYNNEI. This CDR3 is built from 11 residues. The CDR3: CASSDVNTQYF. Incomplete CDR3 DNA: TGTGCCAGCAGTGACGTAAATACG.

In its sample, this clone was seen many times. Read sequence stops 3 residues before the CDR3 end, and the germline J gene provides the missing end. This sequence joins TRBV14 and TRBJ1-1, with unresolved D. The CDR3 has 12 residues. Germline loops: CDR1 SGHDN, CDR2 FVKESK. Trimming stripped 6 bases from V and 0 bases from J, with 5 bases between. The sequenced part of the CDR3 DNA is TGTGCCAGCAGACATATGAACACTGAA. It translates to CASRHMNTE. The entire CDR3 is CASRHMNTEAFF.

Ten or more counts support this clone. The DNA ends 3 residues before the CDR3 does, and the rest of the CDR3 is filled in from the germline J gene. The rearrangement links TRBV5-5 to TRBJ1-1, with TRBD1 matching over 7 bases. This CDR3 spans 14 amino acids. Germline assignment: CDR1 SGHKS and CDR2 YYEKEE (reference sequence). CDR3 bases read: TGTGCCAGCAGCTTTTGGGCAGGGGGTTTGGAA. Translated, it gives CASSFWAGGLE. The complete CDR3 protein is CASSFWAGGLEAFF.

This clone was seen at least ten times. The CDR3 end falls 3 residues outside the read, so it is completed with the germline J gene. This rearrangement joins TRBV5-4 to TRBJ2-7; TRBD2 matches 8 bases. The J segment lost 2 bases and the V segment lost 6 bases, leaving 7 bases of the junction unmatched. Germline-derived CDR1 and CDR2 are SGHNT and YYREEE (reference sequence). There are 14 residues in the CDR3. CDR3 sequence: CASTGAGVPYEQYF. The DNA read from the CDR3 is TGTGCCAGCACGGGAGCGGGAGTACCCTACGAG.

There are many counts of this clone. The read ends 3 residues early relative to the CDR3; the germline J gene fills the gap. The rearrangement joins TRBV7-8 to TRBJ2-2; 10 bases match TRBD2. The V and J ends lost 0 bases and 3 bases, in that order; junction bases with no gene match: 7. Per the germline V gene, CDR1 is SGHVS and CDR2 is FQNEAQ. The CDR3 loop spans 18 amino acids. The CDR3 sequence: CASSLASGGFSDTGELFF. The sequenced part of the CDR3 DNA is TGTGCCAGCAGCTTAGCTAGCGGGGGGTTCTCGGACACCGGGGAG.